This TCR beta chain was documented in a study of cytomegalovirus exposure and HLA in healthy donors. This PCR relied on a set of 60 Vbeta primers and 13 Jbeta primers. Some clones are missing from TCRdb's copy, which holds only in-frame ones; the method was immunoSEQ multiplex PCR. The data hold over 100,000 clones, with about four fifths observed a single time. A word on this clone: Its cognate antigen is unknown.

The study, taken as a whole, reports: The sole available immune exposure information was CMV serostatus.

The V gene end was trimmed by 6 bases and the J gene end by 7 bases; junction bases not matched to a gene: 8. The CDR3 runs to 13 residues. CDR1 LNHDA and CDR2 SQIVND come from the germline V gene (reference sequence). This TCR derives from a woman between 40 and 55 years old in good health and CMV-seronegative. The V gene is TRBV19, the J gene TRBJ1-1; 7 bases match TRBD1. The source material was PBMCs. DNA for the CDR3: TGTGCCAGTAGGCGACAGGGAGCCAGTGAAGCTTTCTTT. It encodes CASRRQGASEAFF.